Listed here are 8 T cell receptor beta chains from one sample, sequenced in a study of T cell responses to AZD1222 COVID-19 vaccine. This table comes from immunoSEQ multiplex PCR, and its TCRdb copy is limited to in-frame clones, with some not included. This table has roughly 97,000 clones, approximately 93% appearing once. The starting material was peripheral blood, obtained on day 0 of AZD1222 vaccination. These receptors all stem from an adult in good health.

The rearrangement uses TRBV18 and TRBJ2-3; a weak D match, TRBD2 (6 bases). Germline-derived CDR1 and CDR2 are KGHSH and LQKENI. V was pared by 1 base and J by 1 base, with 6 bases between. The CDR3 loop spans 14 amino acids. CDR3 DNA sequence: TGTGCCAGCTCACCACTAGCGGGCACAGATACGCAGTATTTT. This codes for CASSPLAGTDTQYF.

This clone was detected only once. The rearrangement joins TRBV7-2 to TRBJ1-1; weak D call: TRBD1 (5 bases). Trimming took off 5 bases at V and 1 base at J, with 11 bases between the two ends. The V gene's germline CDR1 is SGHTA and CDR2 FQGNSA. This CDR3 comprises 14 residues. CDR3 coding DNA: TGTGCCAGCAGCCAAAACGGACAGAACACTGAAGCTTTCTTT. Translated: CASSQNGQNTEAFF.

This sequence joins TRBV29-1 and TRBJ2-3; the D gene is possibly TRBD1 (5 bases). Between the trimmed V and J ends, which lost 6 bases and 2 bases, there was a span of 18 bases. Germline values: CDR1 SQVTM, CDR2 ANQGSEA. CDR3 length: 15 amino acids. The DNA of the CDR3 is TGCAGCGTCGCCAAGGGTACAGGTCCCACAGATACGCAGTATTTT. Translating it yields CSVAKGTGPTDTQYF.

This chain uses TRBV28 with TRBJ2-5, with D possibly TRBD2 on 5 matching bases. The CDR3 runs 14 residues. V lost 4 bases to trimming and J lost 4 bases, with 13 bases between them. Germline V gene lookup returns CDR1 MDHEN and CDR2 SYDVKM. The CDR3 reads CASSYTGFSETQYF. The CDR3 DNA is TGTGCCAGCAGTTACACGGGGTTCTCAGAGACCCAGTACTTC.

The CDR3 nucleotides are TGCGCCAGCAGCCTCCAGGGACTAGCGGGAGTCTACGAGCAGTACTTC. Its translation is CASSLQGLAGVYEQYF. The chain has TRBV5-1 and TRBJ2-7; 14 nucleotides match TRBD2. V was clipped by 4 bases and J by 3 bases; unmatched bases: 6. The CDR3 consists of 16 residues. Germline V gene lookup returns CDR1 SGHRS and CDR2 YFSETQ.

V is TRBV3-1 (or the pseudogene TRBV3-2) and J is TRBJ2-3; 7 bases agree with TRBD1. Trimming cost V 6 bases and J 6 bases; bases outside gene matches: 6. Germline V gene data show CDR1 as LGHDT and CDR2 as YNNKEL (reference sequence). The CDR3 consists of 13 residues. The CDR3 is CASRGTGADTQYF. The CDR3 nucleotides read TGTGCCAGCAGGGGAACAGGGGCCGATACGCAGTATTTT.

The chain links TRBV7-3 to TRBJ2-2; 8 bases are a match to TRBD2. With 5 bases clipped from V and 6 bases from J, the junction kept 5 bases outside the gene matches. Looked up from germline, CDR1 is SGHTA and CDR2 is FQGTGA. CDR3 length: 14 amino acids. In DNA, the CDR3 is TGTGCCAGCAGCCCCGGGACTAGACCCGGGGAGCTGTTTTTT. It codes for CASSPGTRPGELFF. The variable domain in full, completed from reference TRBV7-3 and TRBJ2-2, reads GAGVSQTPSNKVTEKGKYVELRCDPISGHTALYWYRQSLGQGPEFLIYFQGTGAADDSGLPNDRFFAVRPEGSVSTLKIQRTERGDSAVYLCASSPGTRPGELFFGEGSRLTVL.

V gene TRBV28 combines with J gene TRBJ2-4, with D possibly being TRBD2 (6 bases). Germline V gene data show CDR1 as MDHEN and CDR2 as SYDVKM. CDR3 length equals 13 residues. The ends were cut back, 7 bases at V and 7 bases at J, with 14 bases in the middle. In DNA form, the CDR3 reads TGTGCCAGCAACGGGGCGGGGCAGAACATTCAGTACTTC. Its translation: CASNGAGQNIQYF. Filled out from reference TRBV28 and TRBJ2-4, the complete variable domain reads DVKVTQSSRYLVKRTGEKVFLECVQDMDHENMFWYRQDPGLGLRLIYFSYDVKMKEKGDIPEGYSVSREKKERFSLILESASTNQTSMYLCASNGAGQNIQYFGAGTRLSVL.